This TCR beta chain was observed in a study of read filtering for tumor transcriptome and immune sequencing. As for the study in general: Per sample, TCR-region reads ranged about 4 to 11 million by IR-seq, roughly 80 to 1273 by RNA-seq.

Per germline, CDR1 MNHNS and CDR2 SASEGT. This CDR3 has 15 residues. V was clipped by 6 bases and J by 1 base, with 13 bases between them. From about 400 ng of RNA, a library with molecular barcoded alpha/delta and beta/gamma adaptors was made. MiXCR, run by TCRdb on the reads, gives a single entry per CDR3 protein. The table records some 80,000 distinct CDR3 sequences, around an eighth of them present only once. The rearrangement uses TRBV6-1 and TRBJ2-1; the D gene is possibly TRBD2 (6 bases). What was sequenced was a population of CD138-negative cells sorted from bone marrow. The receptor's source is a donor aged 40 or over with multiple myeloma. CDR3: CASRALEGSYNEQFF. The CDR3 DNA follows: TGTGCCAGCAGGGCATTGGAGGGGTCCTACAATGAGCAGTTCTTC.